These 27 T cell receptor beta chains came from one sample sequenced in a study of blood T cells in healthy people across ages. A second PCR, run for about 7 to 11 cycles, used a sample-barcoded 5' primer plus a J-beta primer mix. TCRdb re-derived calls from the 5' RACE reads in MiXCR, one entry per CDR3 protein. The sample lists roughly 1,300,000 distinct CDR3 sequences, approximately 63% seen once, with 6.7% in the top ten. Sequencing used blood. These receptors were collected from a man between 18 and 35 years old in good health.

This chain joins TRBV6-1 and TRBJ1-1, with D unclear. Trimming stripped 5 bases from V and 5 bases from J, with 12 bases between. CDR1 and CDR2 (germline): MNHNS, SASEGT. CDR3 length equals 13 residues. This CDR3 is CASSSGPATEAFF. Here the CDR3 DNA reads TGTGCCAGCAGTTCAGGACCGGCGACTGAAGCTTTCTTT.

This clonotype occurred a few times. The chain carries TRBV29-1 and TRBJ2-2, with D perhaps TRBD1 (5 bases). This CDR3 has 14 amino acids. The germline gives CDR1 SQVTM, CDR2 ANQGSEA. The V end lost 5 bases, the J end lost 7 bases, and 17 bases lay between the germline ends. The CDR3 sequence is CSVRGPRVVGELFF. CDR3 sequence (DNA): TGCAGCGTTAGGGGCCCTCGAGTGGTCGGGGAGCTGTTTTTT.

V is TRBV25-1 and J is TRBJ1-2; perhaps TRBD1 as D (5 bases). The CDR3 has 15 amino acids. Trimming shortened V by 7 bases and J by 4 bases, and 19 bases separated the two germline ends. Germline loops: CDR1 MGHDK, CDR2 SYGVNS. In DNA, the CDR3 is TGTGCCAGCACCCCACGGCAGGGAGAGAGCTATGGCTACACCTTC. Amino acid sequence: CASTPRQGESYGYTF.

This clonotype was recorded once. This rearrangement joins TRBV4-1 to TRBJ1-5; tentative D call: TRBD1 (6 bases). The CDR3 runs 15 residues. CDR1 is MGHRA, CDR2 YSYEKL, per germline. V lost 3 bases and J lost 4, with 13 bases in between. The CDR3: CASSQTTGLNQPQHF. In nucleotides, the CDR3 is TGCGCCAGCAGCCAGACGACAGGACTGAATCAGCCCCAGCATTTT.

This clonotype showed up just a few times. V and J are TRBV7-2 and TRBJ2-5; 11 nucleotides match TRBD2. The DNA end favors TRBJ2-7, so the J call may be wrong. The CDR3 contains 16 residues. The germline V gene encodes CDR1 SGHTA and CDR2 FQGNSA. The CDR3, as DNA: TGTGCCAGCAGCTTAGTTCTAGCGGGGGGTTACTACGAGCAGTACTTC. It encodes CASSLVLAGGYYEQYF.

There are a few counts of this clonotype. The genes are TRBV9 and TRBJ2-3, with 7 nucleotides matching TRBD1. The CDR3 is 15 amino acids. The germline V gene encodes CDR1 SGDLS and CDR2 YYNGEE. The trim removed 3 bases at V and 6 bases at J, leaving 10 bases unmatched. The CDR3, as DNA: TGTGCCAGCAGCGACAGGTCCGCCAGGGGGGATACGCAGTATTTT. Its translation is CASSDRSARGDTQYF.

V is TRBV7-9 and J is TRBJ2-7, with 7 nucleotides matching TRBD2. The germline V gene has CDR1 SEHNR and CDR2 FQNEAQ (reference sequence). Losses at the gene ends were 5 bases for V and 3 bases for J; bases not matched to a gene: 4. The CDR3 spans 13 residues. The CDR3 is CASSKRELYEQYF. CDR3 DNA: TGTGCCAGCAGCAAGCGGGAACTCTACGAGCAGTACTTC.

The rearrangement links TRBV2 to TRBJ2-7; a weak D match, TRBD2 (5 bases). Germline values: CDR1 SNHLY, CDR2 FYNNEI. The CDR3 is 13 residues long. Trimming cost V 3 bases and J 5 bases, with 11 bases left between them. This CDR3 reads CASSDSVPNEQYF. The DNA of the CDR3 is TGTGCCAGCAGTGATAGCGTTCCAAACGAGCAGTACTTC.

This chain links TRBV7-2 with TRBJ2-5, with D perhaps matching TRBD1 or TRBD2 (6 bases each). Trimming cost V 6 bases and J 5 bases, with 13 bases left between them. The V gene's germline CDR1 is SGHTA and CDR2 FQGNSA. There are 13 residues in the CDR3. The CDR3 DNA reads TGTGCCAGCAGAGGGGGACTCTCCGAGACCCAGTACTTC. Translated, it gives CASRGGLSETQYF.

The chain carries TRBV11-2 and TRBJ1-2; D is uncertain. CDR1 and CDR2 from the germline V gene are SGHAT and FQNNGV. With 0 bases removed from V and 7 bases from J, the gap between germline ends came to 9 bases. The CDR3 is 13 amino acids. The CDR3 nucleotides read TGTGCCAGCAGCTTAGATTTTTTTGGTGGCTACACCTTC. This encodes CASSLDFFGGYTF.

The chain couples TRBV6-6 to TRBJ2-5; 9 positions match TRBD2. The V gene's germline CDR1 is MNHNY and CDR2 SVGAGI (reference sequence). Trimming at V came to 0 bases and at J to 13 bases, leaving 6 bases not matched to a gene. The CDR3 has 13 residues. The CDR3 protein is CASSYSGLALLYF. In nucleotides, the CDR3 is TGTGCCAGCAGTTACTCGGGACTAGCATTACTGTACTTC.

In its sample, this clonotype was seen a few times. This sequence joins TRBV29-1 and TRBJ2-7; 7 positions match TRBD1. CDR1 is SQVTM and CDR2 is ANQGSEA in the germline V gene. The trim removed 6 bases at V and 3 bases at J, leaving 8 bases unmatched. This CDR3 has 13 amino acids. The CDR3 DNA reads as TGCAGCGTGGGGACAGAAAACGGCTACGAGCAGTACTTC. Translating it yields CSVGTENGYEQYF.

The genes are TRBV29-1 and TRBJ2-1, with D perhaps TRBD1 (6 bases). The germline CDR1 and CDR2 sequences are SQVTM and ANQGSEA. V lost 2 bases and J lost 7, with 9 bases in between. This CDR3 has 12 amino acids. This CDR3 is CSVEKGGNEQFF. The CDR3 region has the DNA TGCAGCGTTGAAAAAGGGGGTAATGAGCAGTTCTTC.

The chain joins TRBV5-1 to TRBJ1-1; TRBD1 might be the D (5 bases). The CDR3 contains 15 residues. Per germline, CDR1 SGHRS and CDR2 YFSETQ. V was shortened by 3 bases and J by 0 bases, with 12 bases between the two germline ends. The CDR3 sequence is CASSSWDAMNTEAFF. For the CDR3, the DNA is TGCGCCAGCAGCTCCTGGGACGCGATGAACACTGAAGCTTTCTTT.

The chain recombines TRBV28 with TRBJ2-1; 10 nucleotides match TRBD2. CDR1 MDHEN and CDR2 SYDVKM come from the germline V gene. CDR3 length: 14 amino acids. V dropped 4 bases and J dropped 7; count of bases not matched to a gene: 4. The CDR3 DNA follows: TGTGCCAGCAGTTGGTCTAGCGGGGGAAATGAGCAGTTCTTC. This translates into CASSWSSGGNEQFF.

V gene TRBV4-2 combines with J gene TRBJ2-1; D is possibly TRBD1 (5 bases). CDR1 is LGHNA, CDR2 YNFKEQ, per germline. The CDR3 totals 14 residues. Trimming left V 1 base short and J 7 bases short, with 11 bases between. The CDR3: CASSQVKGDNEQFF. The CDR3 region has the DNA TGTGCCAGCAGCCAAGTGAAAGGGGATAATGAGCAGTTCTTC.

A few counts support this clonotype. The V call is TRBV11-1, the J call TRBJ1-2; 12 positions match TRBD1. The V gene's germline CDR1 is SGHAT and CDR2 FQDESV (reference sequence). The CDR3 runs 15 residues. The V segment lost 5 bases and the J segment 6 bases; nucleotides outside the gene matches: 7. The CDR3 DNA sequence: TGTGCCAGCAGCCCCCGGGACAGGGGGCTGGATGGCTACACCTTC. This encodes CASSPRDRGLDGYTF.

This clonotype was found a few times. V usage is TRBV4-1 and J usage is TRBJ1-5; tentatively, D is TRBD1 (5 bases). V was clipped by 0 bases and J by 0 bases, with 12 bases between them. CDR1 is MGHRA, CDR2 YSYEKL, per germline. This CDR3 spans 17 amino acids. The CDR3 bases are TGCGCCAGCAGCCAAGACGGCGGGGCCCATAGCAATCAGCCCCAGCATTTT. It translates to CASSQDGGAHSNQPQHF.

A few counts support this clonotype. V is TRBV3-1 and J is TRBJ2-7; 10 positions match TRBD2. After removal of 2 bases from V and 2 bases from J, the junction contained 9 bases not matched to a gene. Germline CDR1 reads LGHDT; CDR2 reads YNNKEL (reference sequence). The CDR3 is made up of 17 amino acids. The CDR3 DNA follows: TGTGCCAGCAGCCAAAGGTACCAAGCGGGGGGGACCTACGAGCAGTACTTC. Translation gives CASSQRYQAGGTYEQYF.

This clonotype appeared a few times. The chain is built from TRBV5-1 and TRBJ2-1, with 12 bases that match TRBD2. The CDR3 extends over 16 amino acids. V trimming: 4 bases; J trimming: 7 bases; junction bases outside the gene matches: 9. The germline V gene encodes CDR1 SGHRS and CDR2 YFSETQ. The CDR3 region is CASSTGLAGRVNEQFF. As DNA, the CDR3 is TGCGCCAGCAGCACCGGACTAGCGGGGAGGGTGAATGAGCAGTTCTTC.

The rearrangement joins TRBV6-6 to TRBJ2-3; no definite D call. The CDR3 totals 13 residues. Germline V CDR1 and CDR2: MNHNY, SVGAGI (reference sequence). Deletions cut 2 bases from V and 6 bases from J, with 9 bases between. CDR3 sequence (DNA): TGTGCCAGCAGTTACACCGTCGCGGATACGCAGTATTTT. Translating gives CASSYTVADTQYF.

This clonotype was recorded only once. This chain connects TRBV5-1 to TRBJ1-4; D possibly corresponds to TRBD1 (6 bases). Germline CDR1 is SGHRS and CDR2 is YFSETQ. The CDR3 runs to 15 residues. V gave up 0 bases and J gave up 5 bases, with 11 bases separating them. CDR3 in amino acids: CASSLGQVNNEKLFF. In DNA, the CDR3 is TGCGCCAGCAGCTTGGGACAGGTGAACAATGAAAAACTGTTTTTT. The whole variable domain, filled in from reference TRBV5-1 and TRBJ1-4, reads KAGVTQTPRYLIKTRGQQVTLSCSPISGHRSVSWYQQTPGQGLQFLFEYFSETQRNKGNFPGRFSGRQFSNSRSEMNVSTLELGDSALYLCASSLGQVNNEKLFFGSGTQLSVL.

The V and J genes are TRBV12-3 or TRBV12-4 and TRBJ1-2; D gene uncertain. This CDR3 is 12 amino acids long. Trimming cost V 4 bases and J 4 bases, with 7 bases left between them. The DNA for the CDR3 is TGTGCCAGCAGTTCCTTCGGCTATGGCTACACCTTC. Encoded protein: CASSSFGYGYTF.

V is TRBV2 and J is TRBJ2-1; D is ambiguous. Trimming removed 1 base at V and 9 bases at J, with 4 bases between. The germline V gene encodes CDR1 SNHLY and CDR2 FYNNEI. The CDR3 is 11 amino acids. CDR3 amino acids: CASSEGSEQFF. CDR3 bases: TGTGCCAGCAGTGAAGGGAGTGAGCAGTTCTTC.

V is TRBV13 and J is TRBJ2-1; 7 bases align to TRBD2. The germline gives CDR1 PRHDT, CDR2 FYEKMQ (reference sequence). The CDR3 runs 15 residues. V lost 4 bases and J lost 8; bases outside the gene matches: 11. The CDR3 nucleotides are TGTGCCAGCAGCTCAAATGAGGACCGGGGGGATGAGCAGTTCTTC. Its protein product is CASSSNEDRGDEQFF.

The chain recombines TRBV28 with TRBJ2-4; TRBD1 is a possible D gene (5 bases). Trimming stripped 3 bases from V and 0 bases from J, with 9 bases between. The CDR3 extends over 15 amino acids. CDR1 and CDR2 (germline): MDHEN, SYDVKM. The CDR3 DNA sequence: TGTGCCAGCAGTTTGACAGCCCTAGCCAAAAACATTCAGTACTTC. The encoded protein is CASSLTALAKNIQYF.

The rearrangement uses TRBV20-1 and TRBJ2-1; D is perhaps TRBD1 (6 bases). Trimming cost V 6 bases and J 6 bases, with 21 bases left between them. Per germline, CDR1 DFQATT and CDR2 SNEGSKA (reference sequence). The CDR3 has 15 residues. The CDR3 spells CSAPGAGVGANEQFF. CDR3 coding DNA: TGCAGTGCCCCCGGCGCAGGGGTTGGGGCCAATGAGCAGTTCTTC.